This is a list of T cell receptor beta chains from one sample in a study of shared clonotypes between healthy human individuals. The assay was immunoSEQ multiplex PCR, and TCRdb's table has in-frame clones only and misses some. The repertoire includes about 2.1 million clones, 93% of them detected once, and more than 1.5% sits in the top ten. Sequencing input: naive CD8+ T cells from PBMCs. The origin of the receptors is a man between 18 and 29 years old in good health. Some clones in this sample may be carry-over from other donors' samples. CDR3s include the opening cysteine and the closing phenylalanine or tryptophan. A D gene is named only where the DNA matches it firmly. Clone size is not always given. Where it is, it says once, few, many or a class for expanded clones.

j_gene | d_gene | v_gene | abundance | CDR3aa | CDR3nt
TRBJ2-7 | - | TRBV27 | - | CASSPRAGLSSYEQYF | TGTGCCAGCAGTCCAAGGGCAGGGCTAAGCTCCTACGAGCAGTACTTC
TRBJ1-5 | - | TRBV5-6 | - | CASSLGGRGRDQPQHF | TGTGCCAGCAGCTTGGGTGGCAGGGGAAGGGATCAGCCCCAGCATTTT
TRBJ1-2 | TRBD1 | TRBV28 | - | CASSLRSAGGLGGYTF | TGTGCCAGCAGTTTACGATCGGCAGGGGGCTTGGGTGGCTACACCTTC
TRBJ1-4 | TRBD1 | TRBV27 | - | CASSYRGTNEKLFF | TGTGCCAGCAGTTACAGGGGAACTAATGAAAAACTGTTTTTT
TRBJ2-7 | - | TRBV29-1 | - | CSVEGGDYEQYF | TGCAGCGTTGAAGGGGGGGACTACGAGCAGTACTTC
TRBJ2-1 | TRBD1 | TRBV4-1 | - | CASSQVYGTGGPNEQFF | TGCGCCAGCAGCCAAGTATACGGGACAGGGGGGCCAAATGAGCAGTTCTTC
TRBJ2-5 | TRBD2 | TRBV6-4 | - | CASSDCLGLAGGGETQYF | TGTGCCAGCAGTGACTGTTTGGGATTAGCGGGAGGTGGAGAGACCCAGTACTTC
TRBJ2-2 | TRBD1 | TRBV7-9 | once | CASSSGTGITGELFF | TGTGCCAGCAGCTCCGGGACAGGGATAACCGGGGAGCTGTTTTTT
TRBJ1-2 | TRBD1 | TRBV7-3 | - | CASSLNSTGGYGYTF | TGTGCCAGCAGCCTTAACTCGACAGGGGGCTATGGCTACACCTTC
TRBJ2-2 | - | TRBV29-1 | - | CSVWTQNTGELFF | TGCAGCGTTTGGACACAGAACACCGGGGAGCTGTTTTTT
TRBJ2-3 | TRBD2 | TRBV25-1 | - | CASSEWAGVDTQYF | TGTGCCAGCAGTGAATGGGCGGGAGTGGATACGCAGTATTTT
TRBJ2-4 | - | TRBV30 | - | CAWRHNRDARWYF | TGTGCCTGGAGGCACAACCGGGACGCTCGGTGGTACTTC
TRBJ2-3 | - | TRBV19 | - | CASSTPADTSTDTQYF | TGTGCCAGTAGTACCCCAGCGGACACTAGCACAGATACGCAGTATTTT
TRBJ2-7 | - | TRBV6-6 | - | CASSLSRAKSSYEQYF | TGTGCCAGCAGTTTATCAAGGGCTAAATCCTCCTACGAGCAGTACTTC
TRBJ1-1 | - | TRBV6-1 | - | CASSLRTVNTEAFF | TGTGCCAGCAGTTTACGGACAGTGAACACTGAAGCTTTCTTT
TRBJ2-6 | - | TRBV19 | - | CASSIIRDRANVLTF | TGTGCCAGTAGTATAATCAGGGACCGGGCCAACGTCCTGACTTTC
TRBJ1-1 | - | TRBV7-2 | - | CASSLGGATEAFF | TGTGCCAGCAGCTTAGGTGGCGCCACTGAAGCTTTCTTT
TRBJ2-1 | - | TRBV10-1 | - | CASSESGRDNEQFF | TGCGCCAGCAGTGAGTCGGGCAGAGACAATGAGCAGTTCTTC
TRBJ1-3 | - | TRBV7-6 | - | CASSLGWGTGNTIYF | TGTGCCAGCAGCTTAGGTTGGGGCACGGGAAACACCATATATTTT
TRBJ1-2 | TRBD1 | TRBV10-3 | - | CATHPDRANYGYTF | TGTGCCACACATCCGGACAGGGCGAACTATGGCTACACCTTC
TRBJ2-2 | - | TRBV7-9 | - | CASSLDAGELFF | TGTGCCAGCAGTCTAGATGCCGGGGAGCTGTTTTTT
TRBJ2-7 | TRBD2 | TRBV11-2 | - | CASSFEAGSYEQYF | TGTGCCAGCAGCTTTGAAGCGGGATCCTACGAGCAGTACTTC
TRBJ2-7 | - | TRBV10-3 | - | CAIRPIGGRDYEQYF | TGTGCCATCAGGCCGATAGGGGGTCGGGACTACGAGCAGTACTTC
TRBJ1-1 | - | TRBV6-1 | - | CASSVPRDTEAFF | TGTGCCAGCAGTGTCCCTAGGGACACTGAAGCTTTCTTT
TRBJ2-7 | TRBD2 | TRBV28 | - | CASSYQRGPYEQYF | TGTGCCAGCAGTTATCAGCGGGGCCCCTACGAGCAGTACTTC
TRBJ1-2 | - | TRBV6-1 | - | CASSEERSNYGYTF | TGTGCCAGCAGTGAAGAGAGGAGTAACTATGGCTACACCTTC
TRBJ2-7 | TRBD1 | TRBV11-2 | - | CASSSVDRGPPYEQYF | TGTGCCAGCAGCTCCGTGGACAGGGGGCCCCCCTACGAGCAGTACTTC
TRBJ2-5 | - | TRBV2 | once | CASTWGGTGKETQYF | TGTGCCAGCACCTGGGGGGGGACAGGCAAAGAGACCCAGTACTTC
TRBJ2-7 | - | TRBV4-1 | - | CASSQERPLYGEQYF | TGCGCCAGCAGCCAAGAGAGGCCCCTATATGGCGAGCAGTACTTC
TRBJ2-7 | - | TRBV5-5 | - | CASSSSRDSSGEQYF | TGTGCCAGCAGCTCCTCCAGGGACTCCTCGGGGGAGCAGTACTTC
TRBJ1-1 | - | TRBV15 | few | CATSREEGRTEAFF | TGTGCCACCAGCAGAGAAGAGGGGAGGACTGAAGCTTTCTTT
TRBJ2-7 | TRBD1 | TRBV10-3 | - | CAISETGGYYEQYF | TGTGCCATCAGTGAGACAGGGGGTTACTACGAGCAGTACTTC
TRBJ2-1 | TRBD1 | TRBV9 | - | CASSVGQGRDNEQFF | TGTGCCAGCAGCGTAGGACAGGGTAGGGACAATGAGCAGTTCTTC
TRBJ2-6 | TRBD1 | TRBV5-1 | once | CASSLLGQLSGANVLTF | TGCGCCAGCAGCTTGTTGGGACAGCTATCAGGGGCCAACGTCCTGACTTTC
TRBJ2-1 | - | TRBV7-9 | few | CASSLIWNEQFF | TGTGCCAGCAGCTTAATTTGGAATGAGCAGTTCTTC
TRBJ1-1 | - | TRBV7-8 | few | CASSLPGGGRNEAFF | TGTGCCAGCAGCTTACCCGGGGGAGGACGGAATGAAGCTTTCTTT
TRBJ2-1 | TRBD1 | TRBV7-9 | - | CASSLGDRGSEQFF | TGTGCCAGCAGCTTAGGCGACAGGGGAAGCGAGCAGTTCTTC
TRBJ2-7 | TRBD1 | TRBV13 | - | CASSPPTGGLSYEQYF | TGTGCCAGCAGCCCGCCTACAGGGGGACTCTCCTACGAGCAGTACTTC
TRBJ2-6 | - | TRBV12-2 | - | CASPWGGANVLTF | TGTGCAAGTCCTTGGGGCGGGGCCAACGTCCTGACTTTC
TRBJ2-1 | TRBD2 | TRBV20-1 | once | CSATTSGEQFF | TGCAGTGCCACGACTAGCGGCGAGCAGTTCTTC
TRBJ2-1 | - | TRBV7-3 | once | CASSADMSSYNEQFF | TGTGCCAGCAGCGCCGACATGAGCTCCTACAATGAGCAGTTCTTC
TRBJ2-7 | - | TRBV10-3 | - | CAISESAGYEQYF | TGTGCCATCAGTGAGTCCGCAGGCTACGAGCAGTACTTC
TRBJ2-7 | - | TRBV27 | - | CASSFQMFYEQYF | TGTGCCAGCAGTTTCCAGATGTTTTACGAGCAGTACTTC
TRBJ1-1 | TRBD1 | TRBV27 | few | CASSYLGTGGTEAFF | TGTGCCAGCAGCTACCTCGGGACAGGGGGCACTGAAGCTTTCTTT
TRBJ2-2 | - | TRBV4-2 | - | CASSQDVGLPGELFF | TGTGCCAGCAGCCAAGATGTTGGGCTCCCCGGGGAGCTGTTTTTT
TRBJ2-7 | TRBD2 | TRBV11-2 | - | CASTSAGGGTSGIYEQYF | TGTGCCAGCACCTCGGCCGGCGGCGGGACTAGCGGGATCTACGAGCAGTACTTC
TRBJ2-2 | TRBD1 | TRBV28 | - | CASSFRGRNTGELFF | TGTGCCAGCAGTTTCAGGGGGAGGAACACCGGGGAGCTGTTTTTT
TRBJ1-1 | - | TRBV7-3 | - | CASSLAGDTEAFF | TGTGCCAGCAGCTTAGCAGGCGACACTGAAGCTTTCTTT
TRBJ1-2 | - | TRBV4-1 | - | CASSQTETGPRDYGYTF | TGCGCCAGCAGCCAAACCGAGACCGGGCCCCGTGACTATGGCTACACCTTC
TRBJ2-5 | - | TRBV11-3 | once | CASSLAYGKTQYF | TGTGCCAGCAGCTTAGCTTACGGGAAGACCCAGTACTTC
TRBJ2-2 | TRBD2 | TRBV27 | - | CASSTRVGLEAGELFF | TGTGCCAGCAGTACACGCGTCGGACTAGAGGCCGGGGAGCTGTTTTTT
TRBJ2-5 | - | TRBV7-2 | - | CASSPPASGIGKTQYF | TGTGCCAGCAGCCCACCGGCGTCGGGGATCGGGAAGACCCAGTACTTC
TRBJ2-7 | - | TRBV19 | - | CASSPDRDSYEQYF | TGTGCCAGTAGTCCCGACCGAGACTCCTACGAGCAGTACTTC
TRBJ2-1 | TRBD2 | TRBV28 | - | CASSLNFAGGYEQFF | TGTGCCAGCAGTTTAAATTTTGCGGGGGGCTATGAGCAGTTCTTC